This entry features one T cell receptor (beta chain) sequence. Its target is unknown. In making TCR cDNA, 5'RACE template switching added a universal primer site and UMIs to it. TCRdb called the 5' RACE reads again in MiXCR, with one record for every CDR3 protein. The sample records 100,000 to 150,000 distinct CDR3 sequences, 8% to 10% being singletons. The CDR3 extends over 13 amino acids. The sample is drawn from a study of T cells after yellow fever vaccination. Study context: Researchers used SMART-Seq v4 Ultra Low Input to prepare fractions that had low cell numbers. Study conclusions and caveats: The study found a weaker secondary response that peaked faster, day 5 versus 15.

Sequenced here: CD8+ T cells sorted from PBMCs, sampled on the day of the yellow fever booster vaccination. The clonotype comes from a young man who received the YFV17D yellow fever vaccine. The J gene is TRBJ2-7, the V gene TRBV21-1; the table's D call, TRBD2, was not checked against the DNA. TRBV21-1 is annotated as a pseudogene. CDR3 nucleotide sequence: TGTGCCAGCAGCAAAGGCGGGGCCTACGAGCAGTACGTC. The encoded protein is CASSKGGAYEQYV.